This TCR beta chain was profiled in a study of shared clonotypes between healthy human individuals. Per germline, CDR1 MGHRA and CDR2 YSYEKL. CDR3 length: 14 residues. V dropped 3 bases and J dropped 4; count of bases not matched to a gene: 4. Measured with immunoSEQ multiplex PCR; TCRdb has only the in-frame clones, and not every one. Of roughly 700,000 clones in the sample, around two thirds were seen once. The sequenced sample consisted of memory CD4+ T cells sorted from blood. Regarding subset: CD45RA-negative fraction. The V gene is TRBV4-1, the J gene TRBJ2-3, with 7 bases fitting TRBD2. This TCR was recovered from a woman in her twenties or thirties in good health. CDR3 coding DNA: TGCGCCAGCAGCCAGGTAGCGGGTGCAGATACGCAGTATTTT. Its protein product is CASSQVAGADTQYF.